One sample yielded the 3 T cell receptor beta chains listed below, sequenced in a study of cytomegalovirus exposure and HLA in healthy donors. PCR involved 60 Vbeta and 13 Jbeta primers. Measured with immunoSEQ multiplex PCR; TCRdb has only the in-frame clones, and not every one. The sample lists roughly 110,000 clones, roughly 77% occurring once. The sample consisted of PBMCs. These TCRs come from a man in his forties or fifties in good health and CMV-seronegative.

This clone was recorded a few times. The chain employs TRBV6-1 and TRBJ1-4; TRBD1 is a possible D gene (6 bases). CDR3 size: 15 residues. Per germline, CDR1 MNHNS and CDR2 SASEGT. V was clipped by 4 bases and J by 7 bases, with 16 bases between them. CDR3 nucleotide sequence: TGTGCCAGCAGTGTAGGCCGTGGGGGCCTTGAAAAACTGTTTTTT. Residues: CASSVGRGGLEKLFF.

The chain couples TRBV14 to TRBJ1-2, with a possible D match to TRBD1 (6 bases). This CDR3 comprises 15 residues. Trimming removed 1 base at V and 5 bases at J, with 14 bases between. CDR1 and CDR2 (germline): SGHDN, FVKESK. The CDR3 DNA is TGTGCCAGCAGCCAAGCCCCAGGGGTTGAGTATGGCTACACCTTC. Its protein product is CASSQAPGVEYGYTF.

This clone was counted only a few times. J is TRBJ2-5 and V is TRBV9; possible D gene TRBD1, 6 bases. V was pared by 0 bases and J by 3 bases, with 15 bases between. Germline CDR1 SGDLS, CDR2 YYNGEE. The CDR3 contains 16 residues. CDR3 nucleotides: TGTGCCAGCAGCGTAGGCAGTAGGGGGAAAGAAGAGACCCAGTACTTC. Translating it yields CASSVGSRGKEETQYF.